This T cell receptor (beta chain) was identified during a study of beta chain features in type 1 diabetes. Study in general: Healthy donors, compared against patients, showed similar age, gender and cell yields.

Germline CDR1 is SNHLY and CDR2 is FYNNEI. V was shortened by 7 bases and J by 2 bases, with 15 bases between the two germline ends. The CDR3 is 14 amino acids. Worth noting for this clone: The antigen is unknown.

What was sequenced were expressed TCRB transcripts, since all of the isolated RNA had been reverse transcribed. Profiling relied on immunoSEQ multiplex PCR, and the TCRdb table lists in-frame clones only, not all of them. The profile covers 150,000 to 190,000 clones, with around 8% appearing a single time and about 0.6% taken by the ten largest. Whole-study findings and limits: In the patient group, naive, central memory and Treg TCRB repertoires seemed more alike than in the healthy donor group.

The sequenced material came from central memory CD4+ T cells from blood. The chain uses TRBV2 and TRBJ2-7; no clear D gene. This sequence originates from a man in his late teens or twenties in good health. The CDR3 region is CASMRRENPYEQYF. The CDR3, as DNA: TGTGCCAGCATGAGGCGAGAAAATCCCTACGAGCAGTACTTC.